Sequencing of this T cell receptor (beta chain) was carried out in a study of T cell changes during pregnancy in multiple sclerosis. Assay used: immunoSEQ multiplex PCR; TCRdb lists only in-frame clones, some missing. This sample has 44,000 or so clones, with 85% to 90% found just once. The germline CDR1 and CDR2 sequences are SQVTM and ANQGSEA. The CDR3 is 15 residues long. Trimming removed 1 base from V and 5 bases from J; junction bases left unmatched: 7. The chain joins TRBV29-1 to TRBJ1-1; 10 bases map to TRBD1. This TCR came from a female donor in good health, enrolled as a control in a pregnancy study. Source: peripheral blood, taken in the first trimester of pregnancy. CDR3 sequence reads: CSVEGLRDRGTEAFF. Written as DNA, the CDR3 is TGCAGCGTTGAAGGGTTGAGGGACAGGGGAACTGAAGCTTTCTTT.